This is a list of T cell receptor beta chains from one sample in a study of T cell responses to AZD1222 COVID-19 vaccine. Measured with immunoSEQ multiplex PCR; TCRdb has only the in-frame clones, and not every one. The sample yields tens of thousands of clones, about 93% seen once. This specimen was peripheral blood, taken 28 days after the second AZD1222 dose. The receptors shown here come from an adult who received the AZD1222 COVID-19 vaccine. Each CDR3 is given with its conserved first and last residue. D genes are given only for firm matches. Size is stated for part of the rows, as once, few or many counts, or as a class when the clone is expanded.

j_gene	v_gene	d_gene	abundance	CDR3nt	CDR3aa
TRBJ2-1	TRBV28	-	once	TGTGCCAGCAGTTTATCGAGGGTCAATGAGCAGTTCTTC	CASSLSRVNEQFF
TRBJ1-6	TRBV13	-	-	TGTGCCAGCAGCTTAGAGAATTCACCCCTCCACTTT	CASSLENSPLHF
TRBJ1-5	TRBV21-1	-	-	TGTGCCAGCAGCAAAGATGTAGGGCCCCAGCATTTT	CASSKDVGPQHF
TRBJ2-7	TRBV30	TRBD1	-	TGTGCCTGGGACCCGGGACAGCACAACGAGCAGTACTTC	CAWDPGQHNEQYF
TRBJ1-1	TRBV9	-	-	TGTGCCAGCAGCCAGGGACACAAGAACACTGAAGCTTTCTTT	CASSQGHKNTEAFF
TRBJ1-6	TRBV19	TRBD1	-	TGTGCCAGTAGTATAGTCGCACTTCGGGACAGCTCCTATAATTCACCCCTCCACTTT	CASSIVALRDSSYNSPLHF
TRBJ1-1	TRBV4-1	-	-	TGCGCCAGCAGCCAAGTACGCGGGGCAGCAAGGGCAGAAGCTTTCTTT	CASSQVRGAARAEAFF
TRBJ1-3	TRBV13	-	-	TGTGCCAGCAGGGTACAGATTGGAGGTGAAAACACCATATATTTT	CASRVQIGGENTIYF
TRBJ1-2	TRBV5-4	-	-	TGTGCCAGCAACCCCGGGGGGGCGGAGGGCTACACCTTC	CASNPGGAEGYTF
TRBJ1-4	TRBV6-5	TRBD1	-	TGTGCCAGCAGGGCCTCAACAGGGGGAGGTGAAAAACTGTTTTTT	CASRASTGGGEKLFF
TRBJ1-2	TRBV5-8	-	once	TGTGCCGATCCGGGACCGACGGGGTATGGCTACACCTTC	CADPGPTGYGYTF
TRBJ1-5	TRBV7-6	TRBD1	once	TGTGCCAGCAGCTTAGAAGACAGGGTAAATCAGCCCCAGCATTTT	CASSLEDRVNQPQHF
TRBJ1-5	TRBV28	-	-	TGTGCCAGCAGTTTAAATGGGTATGGCCAGCCCCAGCATTTT	CASSLNGYGQPQHF
TRBJ2-7	TRBV14	-	-	TGTGCCAGCAGCAAGAAGCTAGGCCCCTACGAGCAGTACTTC	CASSKKLGPYEQYF
TRBJ2-1	TRBV9	-	-	TGTGCCAGCAGCGTCCGGGAGCTGAACAATGAGCAGTTCTTC	CASSVRELNNEQFF
TRBJ2-3	TRBV12-5	TRBD2	-	TGTGCTAGTGGACTAGGGGCGGGAGGGACAGATACGCAGTATTTT	CASGLGAGGTDTQYF
TRBJ1-2	TRBV6-2/TRBV6-3	TRBD1	-	TGTGCCAGCAGTCAAACAGGGGTGAACTTTGGCTACACCTTC	CASSQTGVNFGYTF
TRBJ2-2	TRBV14	TRBD1	-	TGTGCCAGCAGCCAACCGGGGACAGGGCACACCGGGGAGCTGTTTTTT	CASSQPGTGHTGELFF
TRBJ2-7	TRBV18	-	-	TGTGCCAGCTCGCCCCAGGGTTTTAGCTACGAGCAGTACTTC	CASSPQGFSYEQYF
TRBJ1-1	TRBV7-3	-	-	TGTGCCAGCAGCTCGGGCCAGCCGGGGGTCGCTGAAGCTTTCTTT	CASSSGQPGVAEAFF
TRBJ1-6	TRBV15	-	-	TGTGCCACCAGCAGAGACAGGGTAGGATCACCCCTCCACTTT	CATSRDRVGSPLHF
TRBJ2-3	TRBV28	-	-	TGTGCCAGCAGTTTATCGCCGGGCCCAAAGTCAGATACGCAGTATTTT	CASSLSPGPKSDTQYF
TRBJ2-3	TRBV24-1	TRBD2	-	TGTGCCACCGGGACTAGCGGGAGTTCAGATACGCAGTATTTT	CATGTSGSSDTQYF
TRBJ1-4	TRBV5-1	-	-	TGCGCCAGCAGCTTAGGCTATCGGTGGGGTACAACTAATGAAAAACTGTTTTTT	CASSLGYRWGTTNEKLFF
TRBJ1-1	TRBV28	-	-	TGTGCCAGCACACAGACGGGCACTGAAGCTTTCTTT	CASTQTGTEAFF
TRBJ2-7	TRBV6-5	TRBD2	-	TGTGCCAGCAGCCCGCCGGGACTAGCGTTTTACTTC	CASSPPGLAFYF